One T cell receptor beta chain is described in this entry. Antigen specificity is unknown. The data derive from a study of monozygotic twins with inflammatory bowel disease. Points from the study as a whole: Patients with IBD had less TCRbeta diversity (inverse Simpson) than their healthy co-twins.

This CDR3 is 13 amino acids long. Germline V gene sequence: CDR1 SGDLS, CDR2 YYNGEE. In eight separate reactions per sample, cDNA was generated. UMIs with a 6-nucleotide sample barcode were added by template switching. Each of TCRalpha and TCRbeta cDNA went through two nested PCRs, lasting about 15 and 9 cycles. TCRdb re-called the 5' RACE reads and gives one entry per CDR3 protein, without DNA. The sample holds about 300,000 distinct CDR3 sequences. The receptor's source is a human donor with ulcerative colitis or Crohn's disease, or a healthy co-twin of an affected twin (not recorded which). The V and J genes are TRBV9 and TRBJ1-1. Sequencing was performed on blood. CDR3 region: CASSVSGSTEAFF.